Shown below are 13 T cell receptor beta chains from a single sample sequenced in a study of T cells in Graves' hyperthyroidism and ophthalmopathy. The CDR3 regions of TCR beta were amplified from RNA transcripts. The HTBI primer set was used in a first-round RT-PCR of the TCR CDR3. TCRdb passed the multiplex PCR reads through MiXCR, listing each CDR3 protein once. The data contain approximately 870,000 distinct CDR3 sequences, about 38% of them singletons. The sample taken for sequencing was blood. The receptor source for this set is a man aged 18 to 35 with Graves' hyperthyroidism.

This clonotype has only one observation. One base away lies a much larger clone, so this may be a sequencing read error. The genes are TRBV20-1 and TRBJ1-1; D may be TRBD1 (6 bases). Germline-derived CDR1 and CDR2 are DFQATT and SNEGSKA (reference sequence). Trimming cost V 5 bases and J 4 bases, with 17 bases left between them. The CDR3 totals 14 residues. The CDR3 sequence: CSAGKGDGGTEAFF. CDR3 nucleotide sequence: TGCAGTGCTGGTAAGGGGGATGGGGGCACTGAAGCTTTCTTT.

The table lists this clonotype with many counts. This rearrangement joins TRBV15 to TRBJ2-6; no firm D call. Per germline, CDR1 LNHNV and CDR2 YYDKDF (reference sequence). This CDR3 has 15 residues. The germline V and J ends were trimmed by 0 bases and 4 bases, with 7 bases remaining between them. Here the CDR3 reads CATSRDLLGANVLTF. The CDR3 region has the DNA TGTGCCACCAGCAGAGATTTACTGGGGGCCAACGTCCTGACTTTC. Filled out from reference TRBV15 and TRBJ2-6, the complete variable domain reads DAMVIQNPRYQVTQFGKPVTLSCSQTLNHNVMYWYQQKSSQAPKLLFHYYDKDFNNEADTPDNFQSRRPNTSFCFLDIRSPGLGDTAMYLCATSRDLLGANVLTFGAGSRLTVL.

About this clonotype: Just one base apart from a much larger clone, this may be a read error. J is TRBJ1-2 and V is TRBV5-1, with a tentative D call TRBD1 (5 bases). CDR1 SGHRS and CDR2 YFSETQ come from the germline V gene. Deletions cut 0 bases from V and 3 bases from J, with 21 bases between. CDR3 length: 18 residues. CDR3 bases: TGCGCCAGCAGCTTGGCCTCGTTGTCGACGGGGGGGGACTATGGCTACACCTTC. Translating it yields CASSLASLSTGGDYGYTF.

This clonotype has a handful of counts. This chain links TRBV24-1 with TRBJ1-2; D gene uncertain. The CDR3 sequence is 14 residues long. Germline-derived CDR1 and CDR2 are KGHDR and SFDVKD. V lost 3 bases to trimming and J lost 4 bases, with 11 bases between them. DNA of the CDR3: TGTGCCACCAGTGATAGTGGAGTCGGCTATGGCTACACCTTC. Translated, it gives CATSDSGVGYGYTF.

The rearrangement joins TRBV4-1 to TRBJ1-6, with a tentative D call TRBD1 (5 bases). This CDR3 is 14 amino acids long. Trimming cost V 2 bases and J 4 bases, with 6 bases left between them. Germline V gene data show CDR1 as MGHRA and CDR2 as YSYEKL. CDR3 in amino acids: CASSQQGYNSPLHF. The CDR3 DNA sequence: TGCGCCAGCAGCCAACAGGGATATAATTCACCCCTCCACTTT.

V gene TRBV6-5 combines with J gene TRBJ1-1; TRBD1 is a possible D gene (6 bases). This CDR3 has 16 residues. Germline assignment: CDR1 MNHEY and CDR2 SVGAGI. Trimming stripped 4 bases from V and 4 bases from J, with 19 bases between. Written as DNA, the CDR3 is TGTGCCAGCAGTTTATCCCCCCAGGGGATGAGCACTGAAGCTTTCTTT. This gives the protein CASSLSPQGMSTEAFF.

This clonotype appeared a few times. V and J are TRBV5-1 and TRBJ1-5; no clear D gene. V was clipped by 4 bases and J by 5 bases, with 19 bases between them. Germline V lookup: CDR1 SGHRS, CDR2 YFSETQ. The CDR3 extends over 16 amino acids. CDR3 DNA sequence: TGCGCCAGCAGCCCGGGGAGGACGGGTTCGGATCAGCCCCAGCATTTT. It specifies CASSPGRTGSDQPQHF.

This clonotype was counted many times. V and J are TRBV28 and TRBJ2-7; no definite D call. Germline V gene lookup returns CDR1 MDHEN and CDR2 SYDVKM. V lost 3 bases and J 2 bases, leaving 29 bases between the germline ends. This CDR3 is 20 amino acids long. This chain's CDR3 is CASSFGIVGLATMRPYEQYF. The CDR3 region has the DNA TGTGCCAGCAGTTTTGGGATTGTGGGATTGGCCACAATGAGGCCCTACGAGCAGTACTTC.

CDR3 region: CATSTLSSYNSPLHF. The CDR3 DNA reads as TGTGCCACCAGCACTCTCAGCTCCTATAATTCACCCCTCCACTTT. This chain links TRBV15 with TRBJ1-6; D is unresolved. With 4 bases removed from V and 0 bases from J, the gap between germline ends came to 7 bases. Germline CDR1 LNHNV, CDR2 YYDKDF (reference sequence). This CDR3 has 15 residues.

V usage is TRBV5-1 and J usage is TRBJ2-3; the match to TRBD2 covers 10 bases. Per the germline V gene, CDR1 is SGHRS and CDR2 is YFSETQ. With 7 bases clipped from V and 3 bases from J, the junction kept 2 bases outside the gene matches. The CDR3 consists of 13 residues. This chain's CDR3 is CASSTSGTDTQYF. The CDR3 DNA reads as TGCGCCAGCTCGACTAGCGGGACAGATACGCAGTATTTT.

The sample holds a few counts of this clonotype. V is TRBV20-1 and J is TRBJ2-5; D not resolved. The V end lost 6 bases, the J end lost 0 bases, and 14 bases lay between the germline ends. The CDR3 totals 14 residues. The germline V gene has CDR1 DFQATT and CDR2 SNEGSKA (reference sequence). The CDR3 DNA follows: TGCAGTGCACTACGCATGGGGTACCAAGAGACCCAGTACTTC. Its protein is CSALRMGYQETQYF.

With regard to this clonotype: One end of the junction varies from germline; a read error may be responsible. The V and J genes are TRBV6-5 and TRBJ1-1, with D uncertain. Germline V gene sequence: CDR1 MNHEY, CDR2 SVGAGI. The CDR3 covers 14 residues. CDR3 nucleotide sequence: TGTGCCATCAGTTACTCGAGACAGAACACTGAAGCTTTCTTT. Translation: CAISYSRQNTEAFF.

This clonotype was recorded at least ten times. V and J are TRBV15 and TRBJ1-4; D unclear. This CDR3 has 13 residues. Germline values: CDR1 LNHNV, CDR2 YYDKDF (reference sequence). The V end lost 0 bases, the J end lost 4 bases, and 3 bases lay between the germline ends. The CDR3 here is CATSRDRNEKLFF. Here the CDR3 DNA reads TGTGCCACCAGCAGAGATCGTAATGAAAAACTGTTTTTT. The complete variable domain, with remaining parts taken from reference TRBV15 and TRBJ1-4, reads DAMVIQNPRYQVTQFGKPVTLSCSQTLNHNVMYWYQQKSSQAPKLLFHYYDKDFNNEADTPDNFQSRRPNTSFCFLDIRSPGLGDTAMYLCATSRDRNEKLFFGSGTQLSVL.